These 29 T cell receptor beta chains share one sample of origin, sequenced in a study of CD8+CD57+ T cells in acquired aplastic anemia. An expansion of CD8+CD57+ cells by flow cytometry had been shown in patients chosen for sequencing. TCR beta VDJ and CDR3 profiling used genomic DNA as template. TCRdb re-analysed the reads in MiXCR, keeping a single row per CDR3 protein. The data hold about 160,000 distinct CDR3 sequences, with 45% to 50% observed a single time. Source material: sorted CD4+, CD8+, or CD8+CD57+ T cells (not recorded which) from PBMCs. These receptors came from a human donor with aplastic anemia.

J is TRBJ1-5 and V is TRBV7-2, with D uncertain. This CDR3 is built from 15 residues. V lost 1 base and J 5 bases, leaving 12 bases between the germline ends. Germline CDR1 SGHTA, CDR2 FQGNSA. Here the CDR3 DNA reads TGTGCCAGCAGCTTAGTCGGTCTGGGAGATCAGCCCCAGCATTTT. Protein: CASSLVGLGDQPQHF.

This clonotype occurred many times. J is TRBJ2-3 and V is TRBV19; D unclear. The germline V and J ends were trimmed by 8 bases and 6 bases, with 15 bases remaining between them. This CDR3 spans 13 amino acids. Germline V gene lookup returns CDR1 LNHDA and CDR2 SQIVND (reference sequence). The CDR3 nucleotides are TGTGCCAGTGTGAGTAGAACCAGTGATACGCAGTATTTT. Translating gives CASVSRTSDTQYF.

This clonotype came up a few times. The genes are TRBV7-2 and TRBJ1-5; D remains unclear. The germline V gene has CDR1 SGHTA and CDR2 FQGNSA. The CDR3 has 12 residues. Between the trimmed V and J ends, which lost 1 base and 9 bases, there was a span of 7 bases. CDR3 sequence: CASSLGGRPQHF. CDR3 bases: TGTGCCAGCAGCTTAGGAGGACGGCCCCAGCATTTT.

CDR3 in DNA: TGTGCCAGCTGGGATTCTAGCGGGGGTGCCTACGAGCAGTACTTC. Translated, it gives CASWDSSGGAYEQYF. The chain carries TRBV6-1 and TRBJ2-7; 10 bases fit TRBD2. V trimming: 8 bases; J trimming: 2 bases; junction bases outside the gene matches: 9. Germline V lookup: CDR1 MNHNS, CDR2 SASEGT. This CDR3 contains 15 residues.

The genes are TRBV30 and TRBJ1-4; 9 bases line up with TRBD1. This CDR3 is built from 14 residues. The germline CDR1 and CDR2 sequences are GTSNPN and SVGIG (reference sequence). With 5 bases clipped from V and 6 bases from J, the junction kept 7 bases outside the gene matches. For the CDR3, the DNA is TGTGCCTGGGGGGGAGGGACAGGGTATGAAAAACTGTTTTTT. It codes for CAWGGGTGYEKLFF.

A remark on this clonotype: Just one base apart from a much larger clone, this may be a read error. The rearrangement links TRBV19 to TRBJ2-1; either TRBD1 or TRBD2 may supply D (5 bases each). In germline, CDR1 is LNHDA, CDR2 SQIVND (reference sequence). CDR3 length equals 15 residues. DNA of the CDR3: TGTGCCAGTAGTATCTGGGGGACCTCCTACAATGAGCGGTTCTTC. Protein: CASSIWGTSYNERFF.

The chain links TRBV12-3 or TRBV12-4 to TRBJ2-7; D tentatively fits TRBD1 or TRBD2 (5 bases each). The germline V and J ends were trimmed by 3 bases and 12 bases, with 15 bases remaining between them. This CDR3 is built from 12 residues. The CDR3 sequence is CASSLGPSGAYF. As DNA, the CDR3 is TGTGCCAGCAGTTTGGGACCAAGCGGAGCGTACTTC.

Worth noting for this clonotype: Being one base from a much bigger clone, this may be a read error. This chain joins TRBV4-2 and TRBJ2-1; a weak D match, TRBD2 (6 bases). The CDR3 sequence is 11 residues long. Looked up from germline, CDR1 is LGHNA and CDR2 is YNFKEQ. The CDR3: CAGSPGVEQFF. The CDR3 coding sequence is TGTGCCGGCAGCCCGGGGGTTGAGCAGTTCTTC.

The V gene is TRBV20-1, the J gene TRBJ2-7; 10 positions agree with TRBD2. Germline trimming cut 1 base from V and 3 bases from J; bases unmatched to any gene: 3. The CDR3 covers 14 residues. The V gene's germline CDR1 is DFQATT and CDR2 SNEGSKA (reference sequence). CDR3 nucleotides: TGCAGTGCTAGAGCCCGGACTAGCGGCTACGAGCAGTACTTC. Protein: CSARARTSGYEQYF.

The rearrangement uses TRBV19 and TRBJ2-5; 7 nucleotides match TRBD2. The CDR3 runs 13 residues. J was trimmed by 5 bases and V by 1 base; bases with no gene match: 1. Germline CDR1 LNHDA, CDR2 SQIVND (reference sequence). Here the CDR3 reads CASSIGGGETQYF. The DNA for the CDR3 is TGTGCCAGTAGTATAGGCGGGGGTGAGACCCAGTACTTC. The variable domain in full, with the rest retrieved from reference TRBV19 and TRBJ2-5, is DGGITQSPKYLFRKEGQNVTLSCEQNLNHDAMYWYRQDPGQGLRLIYYSQIVNDFQKGDIAEGYSVSREKKESFPLTVTSAQKNPTAFYLCASSIGGGETQYFGPGTRLLVL.

At least ten counts were recorded for this clonotype. The chain uses TRBV4-3 and TRBJ2-7; 10 bases match TRBD2. The CDR3 consists of 15 residues. In germline, CDR1 is LGHNA, CDR2 YSLEER. The V segment lost 0 bases and the J segment 7 bases; nucleotides outside the gene matches: 6. CDR3 residues: CASSQESSGSGEQYF. CDR3 DNA sequence: TGCGCCAGCAGCCAAGAGTCTAGCGGGAGCGGTGAGCAGTACTTC.

This clonotype was seen a few times. Possible read error: a much larger clone is one base away. No conserved phenylalanine or tryptophan is present at the end of the CDR3, so a read error is the likely explanation. The gene calls are TRBV7-8 and TRBJ2-3, with 10 bases identical to TRBD1. The germline V gene encodes CDR1 SGHVS and CDR2 FQNEAQ. The CDR3 is 17 amino acids. V dropped 3 bases and J dropped 4; count of bases not matched to a gene: 10. The CDR3 loop is CASSLNRDRGESDTQYS. The DNA for the CDR3 is TGTGCCAGCAGCTTGAACCGGGACAGGGGTGAATCAGATACGCAGTATTCT.

This clonotype was seen only a few times. The rearrangement joins TRBV9 to TRBJ1-6; 10 nucleotides agree with TRBD1. The CDR3 totals 15 residues. V gave up 3 bases and J gave up 14 bases; unmatched junction bases: 11. The germline gives CDR1 SGDLS, CDR2 YYNGEE. The CDR3 protein is CASSDGTGERVALHF. The CDR3 nucleotides are TGTGCCAGCAGCGATGGGACAGGGGAGCGAGTGGCCCTCCACTTT.

This clonotype has a count of ten or more. The V gene is TRBV2, the J gene TRBJ2-3; 9 bases are a match to TRBD2. V dropped 8 bases and J dropped 6; count of bases not matched to a gene: 6. Per the germline V gene, CDR1 is SNHLY and CDR2 is FYNNEI. This CDR3 is built from 13 residues. CDR3 coding DNA: TGTGCCAGCCCGGGACTAGCAGCGGATACGCAGTATTTT. Translation gives CASPGLAADTQYF.

J is TRBJ1-5 and V is TRBV19, with D hard to call. Looked up from germline, CDR1 is LNHDA and CDR2 is SQIVND (reference sequence). This CDR3 is built from 13 residues. V lost 4 bases and J lost 7, with 11 bases in between. CDR3 bases: TGTGCCAGTAGTACGCAGAGTGGCCAGCCCCAGCATTTT. Translation gives CASSTQSGQPQHF.

This clonotype was recorded at least ten times. The rearrangement joins TRBV6-4 to TRBJ2-3; 10 positions match TRBD2. The V segment lost 0 bases and the J segment 0 bases; nucleotides outside the gene matches: 0. Germline CDR1 and CDR2: MRHNA and SNTAGT. CDR3 length: 16 residues. Here the CDR3 DNA reads TGTGCCAGCAGTGACTCGACTAGCGGGAGCACAGATACGCAGTATTTT. Its protein product is CASSDSTSGSTDTQYF.

The chain carries TRBV24-1 and TRBJ2-2, with 9 bases fitting TRBD2. V dropped 10 bases and J dropped 0; count of bases not matched to a gene: 8. The CDR3 has 16 residues. Germline loops: CDR1 KGHDR, CDR2 SFDVKD. This CDR3 reads CATSGSGGANTGELFF. DNA of the CDR3: TGTGCCACGTCAGGTAGCGGGGGTGCGAACACCGGGGAGCTGTTTTTT.

Ten or more counts support this clonotype. The V call is TRBV14, the J call TRBJ1-1, with D uncertain. The ends were cut back, 0 bases at V and 6 bases at J, with 11 bases in the middle. Germline assignment: CDR1 SGHDN and CDR2 FVKESK. The CDR3 spans 14 residues. The CDR3 DNA sequence: TGTGCCAGCAGCCAAGATCAGGTCATATCTGAAGCTTTCTTT. This translates into CASSQDQVISEAFF.

In this sample, this clonotype turned up a few times. V gene TRBV30 combines with J gene TRBJ2-7, with D maybe TRBD2 (6 bases). This CDR3 region has 15 residues. Germline-derived CDR1 and CDR2 are GTSNPN and SVGIG (reference sequence). Trimming removed 3 bases from V and 3 bases from J, with 18 bases in between. This CDR3 is CAWREAGLGVYEQYF. The CDR3 DNA sequence: TGTGCCTGGAGGGAGGCGGGGTTGGGAGTCTACGAGCAGTACTTC.

This clonotype has at least ten counts. V is TRBV28 and J is TRBJ1-6, with D hard to call. V was cut by 5 bases and J by 3 bases, with 8 bases left in between. The germline V gene encodes CDR1 MDHEN and CDR2 SYDVKM. This CDR3 contains 14 residues. The CDR3 loop is CASSQEYYNSPLHF. The CDR3 nucleotides read TGTGCCAGCAGTCAGGAGTACTATAATTCACCCCTCCACTTT.

The chain is built from TRBV2 and TRBJ2-2, with D hard to call. The CDR3 loop spans 13 amino acids. Trimming left V 7 bases short and J 5 bases short, with 11 bases between. Germline V gene lookup returns CDR1 SNHLY and CDR2 FYNNEI. This CDR3 is CASNQEQTGELFF. As DNA, the CDR3 is TGTGCCAGCAATCAGGAACAAACCGGGGAGCTGTTTTTT.

This clonotype was counted a single time. The rearrangement links TRBV7-9 to TRBJ1-1; 10 nucleotides line up with TRBD1. V gave up 5 bases and J gave up 3 bases; unmatched junction bases: 6. Germline CDR1 reads SEHNR; CDR2 reads FQNEAQ (reference sequence). The CDR3 covers 15 residues. CDR3 in amino acids: CASSPSTGGYTEAFF. CDR3 coding DNA: TGTGCCAGCAGCCCATCGACAGGGGGCTACACTGAAGCTTTCTTT.

The chain joins TRBV11-1 to TRBJ2-1; D is unresolved. The V gene's germline CDR1 is SGHAT and CDR2 FQDESV (reference sequence). CDR3 size: 14 residues. V lost 8 bases to trimming and J lost 0 bases, with 11 bases between them. CDR3 sequence reads: CASYGPPSYNEQFF. The DNA for the CDR3 is TGTGCCAGCTACGGCCCGCCCTCCTACAATGAGCAGTTCTTC. Combining the CDR3 with reference TRBV11-1 and TRBJ2-1 gives the whole variable domain EAEVAQSPRYKITEKSQAVAFWCDPISGHATLYWYRQILGQGPELLVQFQDESVVDDSQLPKDRFSAERLKGVDSTLKIQPAELGDSAMYLCASYGPPSYNEQFFGPGTRLTVL.

On this clonotype: The junction departs from germline at one end; a sequencing error may be responsible. The CDR3 sequence is CATSDSRGRYNGQFF. In DNA form, the CDR3 reads TGTGCCACCAGTGATAGTCGGGGGAGATACAATGGGCAGTTCTTC. The V gene is TRBV24-1, the J gene TRBJ2-1; a weak D match, TRBD2 (6 bases). The CDR3 totals 15 residues. CDR1 is KGHDR, CDR2 SFDVKD, per germline.

This clonotype was picked up many times. This sequence joins TRBV19 and TRBJ2-7; TRBD1 is a possible D gene (6 bases). Germline V lookup: CDR1 LNHDA, CDR2 SQIVND (reference sequence). Between the trimmed V and J ends, which lost 5 bases and 6 bases, there was a span of 20 bases. This CDR3 spans 15 amino acids. The DNA of the CDR3 is TGTGCCAGTAGTTTCAGGGGACCCCCCCCTGGCGAGCAGTACTTC. This translates into CASSFRGPPPGEQYF.

The rearrangement uses TRBV5-1 and TRBJ2-3; D is possibly TRBD1 (5 bases). Germline loops: CDR1 SGHRS, CDR2 YFSETQ. The CDR3 is 14 amino acids. With 6 bases removed from V and 0 bases from J, the gap between germline ends came to 11 bases. The CDR3 loop reads CASTPGSSTDTQYF. CDR3 coding DNA: TGCGCCAGCACTCCAGGGTCTAGCACAGATACGCAGTATTTT. The whole variable domain, filled in from reference TRBV5-1 and TRBJ2-3, reads KAGVTQTPRYLIKTRGQQVTLSCSPISGHRSVSWYQQTPGQGLQFLFEYFSETQRNKGNFPGRFSGRQFSNSRSEMNVSTLELGDSALYLCASTPGSSTDTQYFGPGTRLTVL.

This clonotype came up many times. This sequence joins TRBV2 and TRBJ1-1; possibly TRBD1 for D (6 bases). Trimming stripped 2 bases from V and 0 bases from J, with 10 bases between. Looked up from germline, CDR1 is SNHLY and CDR2 is FYNNEI. The CDR3 covers 15 residues. The DNA of the CDR3 is TGTGCCAGCAGTGAATGGGCAGGGGTGAACACTGAAGCTTTCTTT. Translation: CASSEWAGVNTEAFF.

Note on this clonotype: Lacking the conserved final phenylalanine or tryptophan, this CDR3 likely reflects a read error. In DNA form, the CDR3 reads TGTGCCAGCAGCTCGGACAGGGGGGCTTTATCTGGGGAGCTGTTTGTT. Its translation is CASSSDRGALSGELFV. V is TRBV9 and J is TRBJ2-2; 10 bases map to TRBD1. V dropped 4 bases and J dropped 8; count of bases not matched to a gene: 11. This CDR3 region has 16 residues. CDR1 is SGDLS and CDR2 is YYNGEE in the germline V gene.

The CDR3 loop is CASSEELRGQPQHF. CDR3 nucleotides: TGTGCCAGCAGTGAAGAATTGAGGGGGCAGCCCCAGCATTTT. This chain uses TRBV2 with TRBJ1-5, with D possibly TRBD1 on 6 matching bases. The V and J ends lost 1 base and 7 bases respectively, with 11 bases between them. The V gene's germline CDR1 is SNHLY and CDR2 FYNNEI. There are 14 residues in the CDR3.